These 3 T cell receptor beta chains originate from one sample sequenced in a study of shared T cell receptors in the human thymus. TCRdb's table, derived via immunoSEQ multiplex PCR, lists solely in-frame clones and lacks some. The sample shows 600,000 or so clones, over 75% of them seen only once. The same data also went into a second study, on human thymus T cells.

Sequences were obtained from thymocytes. The origin of the receptors is a boy younger than two with a congenital heart defect.

The V and J genes are TRBV29-1 and TRBJ2-7; 9 positions match TRBD1. J gave up 4 bases and V 6 bases, and 10 bases lay outside the gene matches. CDR1 and CDR2 (germline): SQVTM, ANQGSEA. This CDR3 comprises 14 residues. The CDR3 reads CSVLPGTGFYEQYF. The CDR3, as DNA: TGCAGCGTGTTGCCCGGGACAGGGTTTTACGAGCAGTACTTC.

Of note for this clone: No DNA is shown, since the ends of the CDR3 on it are uncertain; the CDR3 is the one TCRdb lists. J is TRBJ1-3 and V is TRBV4-1; whether TRBD1, the table's D call, matches the DNA was not checked. The CDR3 sequence runs 15 residues, both termini included. In germline, CDR1 is MGHRA, CDR2 YSYEKL. The CDR3 spells CASSHFGPGTYGKYF.

V and J are TRBV15 and TRBJ1-2, with D perhaps matching TRBD1 (5 bases). Germline loops: CDR1 LNHNV, CDR2 YYDKDF (reference sequence). Deletions cut 1 base from V and 6 bases from J, with 9 bases between. This CDR3 spans 13 amino acids. CDR3 residues: CATSRAGRDGYTF. CDR3 DNA: TGTGCCACCAGCAGAGCAGGGAGGGATGGCTACACCTTC. Together with reference TRBV15 and TRBJ1-2, the CDR3 gives the full variable domain: DAMVIQNPRYQVTQFGKPVTLSCSQTLNHNVMYWYQQKSSQAPKLLFHYYDKDFNNEADTPDNFQSRRPNTSFCFLDIRSPGLGDTAMYLCATSRAGRDGYTFGSGTRLTVV.